This T cell receptor (beta chain) was found in a study of blood T cells in healthy people across ages. A second roughly 6 to 12 cycle PCR used barcoded and J-beta primers. TCRdb reprocessed the 5' RACE reads with MiXCR, giving one entry per CDR3 protein. Of under 1,100,000 distinct CDR3 sequences in the sample, about 25% were seen once. V lost 1 base and J 4 bases, leaving 14 bases between the germline ends. CDR1 and CDR2 (germline): SGHKS, YYEKEE (reference sequence). There are 15 residues in the CDR3. These records were also assigned to another study, of T cells of mothers and their children.

The sample comprised blood. This clonotype was obtained from a girl aged 2 to 10 in good health. The chain is built from TRBV5-5 and TRBJ1-1; D unresolved. In nucleotides, the CDR3 is TGTGCCAGCAGCTTGTCATTTGTCCCGAGCACTGAAGCTTTCTTT. Protein: CASSLSFVPSTEAFF.